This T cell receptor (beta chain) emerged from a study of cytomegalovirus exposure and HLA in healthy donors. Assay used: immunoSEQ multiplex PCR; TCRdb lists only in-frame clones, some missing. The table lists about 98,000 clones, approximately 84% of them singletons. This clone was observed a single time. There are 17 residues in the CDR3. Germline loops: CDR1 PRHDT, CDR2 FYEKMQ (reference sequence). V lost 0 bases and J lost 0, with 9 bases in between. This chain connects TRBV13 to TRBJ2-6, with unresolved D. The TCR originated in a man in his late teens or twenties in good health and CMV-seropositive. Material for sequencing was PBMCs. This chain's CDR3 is CASSLGRRHSGANVLTF. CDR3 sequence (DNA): TGTGCCAGCAGCTTAGGCCGGCGGCACTCTGGGGCCAACGTCCTGACTTTC.